The T cell receptor (beta chain) described here comes from a study of OX40 agonist ivuxolimab in advanced cancers. For the study at large: Enrollees could have had prior anti-PD-1, anti-PD-L1 or anti-CTLA-4 therapy, which about 42% had received. Findings and caveats of the study: Averaged across samples, CD8+ T cells carried more expanded clones than CD4+ did. Part of the nonresponder group also had normalized T-cell clonal expansion that was low. With doses of 0.1 to 3.0 mg/kg, CD4+ and CD8+ blood T cells had undergone clonal expansion by week 6.

To note about this clone: Antigen: not known.

Generated by immunoSEQ multiplex PCR, the TCRdb table keeps only in-frame clones and is missing some. The data contain around 86,000 clones, 84% of them seen just once; the ten biggest clones take up 2.5% to 3%. Germline V lookup: CDR1 SGHTS, CDR2 YDEGEE. Unmatched junction bases numbered 8, after V lost 6 bases and J lost 0 bases. The CDR3 length is 16 residues. This receptor was taken from an adult with an advanced solid tumor such as melanoma, head and neck, liver or kidney cancer. V gene TRBV5-8 combines with J gene TRBJ2-2; TRBD2 aligns across 7 bases. This sample comprised CD4+ or CD8+ T cells sorted from blood, obtained in a trial of the OX40 agonist ivuxolimab. DNA of the CDR3: TGTGCCAGCATCCACCACAGCGGGACGAACACCGGGGAGCTGTTTTTT. Translating it yields CASIHHSGTNTGELFF.